One sample yielded the 13 T cell receptor beta chains listed below, sequenced in a study of T cell responses to AZD1222 COVID-19 vaccine. TCRdb's copy holds only in-frame clones and misses some; the assay was immunoSEQ multiplex PCR. The profile shows approximately 150,000 clones, roughly 90% of them singletons. The sequences come from peripheral blood, collected on day 0 of AZD1222 vaccination. The receptors originated from an adult in good health.

This rearrangement joins TRBV19 to TRBJ1-6; 7 bases align to TRBD1. The V gene's germline CDR1 is LNHDA and CDR2 SQIVND (reference sequence). This CDR3 contains 14 residues. The junction had 7 bases not matched to a gene; V was cut back by 8 bases and J by 6 bases. CDR3 protein: CASQVQGFNSPLHF. The CDR3 bases are TGTGCCAGTCAAGTACAGGGGTTTAATTCACCCCTCCACTTT.

The genes are TRBV14 and TRBJ2-3, with D possibly being TRBD2 (5 bases). Trimming stripped 1 base from V and 1 base from J, with 12 bases between. This CDR3 is built from 16 residues. CDR1 is SGHDN and CDR2 is FVKESK in the germline V gene. The DNA for the CDR3 is TGTGCCAGCAGCCAAGTGGGAGAGCCACGCACAGATACGCAGTATTTT. It encodes CASSQVGEPRTDTQYF.

The chain has TRBV11-2 and TRBJ2-1; the D is unclear. V lost 5 bases and J lost 10, with 15 bases in between. This CDR3 is built from 13 residues. Germline V gene sequence: CDR1 SGHAT, CDR2 FQNNGV. The CDR3 DNA reads as TGTGCCAGCAGCGCTAGTAGGGTATGGGAGCAGTTCTTC. Its translation is CASSASRVWEQFF.

The chain employs TRBV2 and TRBJ1-1; no firm D call. Germline CDR1 reads SNHLY; CDR2 reads FYNNEI. The CDR3 has 13 residues. Trimming shortened V by 8 bases and J by 2 bases, and 12 bases separated the two germline ends. For the CDR3, the DNA is TGTGCCAGCGGATTACAACCCAACACTGAAGCTTTCTTT. This translates into CASGLQPNTEAFF.

CDR3 sequence (DNA): TGTGCCAGCAGCCTCCCCACGGCTAGCGGGAGTGCAGGCACAGATACGCAGTATTTT. Translating it yields CASSLPTASGSAGTDTQYF. The chain links TRBV7-8 to TRBJ2-3; 10 bases are a match to TRBD2. The CDR3 covers 19 residues. Germline V lookup: CDR1 SGHVS, CDR2 FQNEAQ. V was clipped by 5 bases and J by 1 base; unmatched bases: 15.

The V call is TRBV11-3, the J call TRBJ1-1, with 7 bases lining up with TRBD1. Germline CDR1 is SGHNT and CDR2 is YENEEA. V lost 5 bases and J lost 5; bases outside the gene matches: 14. This CDR3 contains 16 residues. The CDR3 DNA reads TGTGCCAGCAGCGTCGTACAGGGGAGGGTGGGAACTGAAGCTTTCTTT. Translating gives CASSVVQGRVGTEAFF. The whole variable domain, remainder taken from reference TRBV11-3 and TRBJ1-1, is EAGVVQSPRYKIIEKKQPVAFWCNPISGHNTLYWYLQNLGQGPELLIRYENEEAVDDSQLPKDRFSAERLKGVDSTLKIQPAELGDSAVYLCASSVVQGRVGTEAFFGQGTRLTVV.

The chain uses TRBV19 and TRBJ1-2, with TRBD1 matching over 10 bases. The ends lost 4 bases at V and 4 bases at J; junction bases unmatched: 6. The CDR3 sequence is 15 residues long. The germline V gene encodes CDR1 LNHDA and CDR2 SQIVND (reference sequence). The DNA for the CDR3 is TGTGCCAGTAGTACATGGGACAGGGGAGGCTATGGCTACACCTTC. Its translation is CASSTWDRGGYGYTF.

The chain combines TRBV5-1 with TRBJ1-1, with a weak D call TRBD1 (5 bases). CDR3 length: 15 residues. Germline V gives CDR1 SGHRS, CDR2 YFSETQ. V was trimmed by 2 bases and J by 5 bases, leaving 16 bases between them. The CDR3 sequence is CASSFRGAVKTEAFF. CDR3 in DNA: TGCGCCAGCAGCTTCAGAGGGGCGGTAAAAACTGAAGCTTTCTTT.

This clone was observed a few times. This rearrangement joins TRBV19 to TRBJ1-2; 7 positions agree with TRBD1. V shed 10 bases, J shed 5 bases, and the junction held 7 bases outside the gene matches. CDR1 and CDR2 from the germline V gene are LNHDA and SQIVND (reference sequence). The CDR3 has 12 amino acids. CDR3 sequence: CATLDRVYGYTF. As DNA, the CDR3 is TGTGCCACCTTAGACAGGGTATATGGCTACACCTTC.

This rearrangement joins TRBV19 to TRBJ1-5; unclear D gene. CDR3 size: 13 residues. V was cut by 5 bases and J by 3 bases, with 8 bases left in between. Looked up from germline, CDR1 is LNHDA and CDR2 is SQIVND (reference sequence). CDR3 sequence reads: CASSLQLNQPQHF. The CDR3 DNA reads TGTGCCAGTAGTCTACAGCTCAATCAGCCCCAGCATTTT. Looking up the rest from reference TRBV19 and TRBJ1-5 gives the full variable domain: DGGITQSPKYLFRKEGQNVTLSCEQNLNHDAMYWYRQDPGQGLRLIYYSQIVNDFQKGDIAEGYSVSREKKESFPLTVTSAQKNPTAFYLCASSLQLNQPQHFGDGTRLSIL.

The gene calls are TRBV2 and TRBJ2-7; 8 bases line up with TRBD1. The CDR3 spans 15 residues. After removal of 6 bases from V and 3 bases from J, the junction contained 10 bases not matched to a gene. CDR1 and CDR2 from the germline V gene are SNHLY and FYNNEI. The CDR3 loop reads CASSQLGQGSYEQYF. The CDR3 DNA is TGTGCCAGCAGCCAGCTCGGACAGGGCAGCTACGAGCAGTACTTC.

The gene calls are TRBV5-1 and TRBJ1-1, with 12 nucleotides matching TRBD1. CDR1 SGHRS and CDR2 YFSETQ come from the germline V gene. Trimming took 5 bases from V and 6 from J; bases not matched to a gene: 11. This CDR3 is built from 16 residues. The CDR3, as DNA: TGCGCCAGCAGACTGTCCGGGACAGGGGGCGCGGCTGAAGCTTTCTTT. Protein: CASRLSGTGGAAEAFF.

The CDR3 spells CAWAVDWTYNEQFF. DNA of the CDR3: TGTGCCTGGGCCGTTGACTGGACCTACAATGAGCAGTTCTTC. The V gene is TRBV30, the J gene TRBJ2-1; D unclear. Germline CDR1 GTSNPN, CDR2 SVGIG (reference sequence). V was cut by 5 bases and J by 2 bases, with 13 bases left in between. This CDR3 is 14 amino acids long.